The 11 T cell receptor beta chains below come from one sample, sequenced in a study of human T cells and chemical hapten exposure. MiXCR was run by TCRdb on the RACE reads, yielding one entry per CDR3 protein. This sample has 100,000 to 150,000 distinct CDR3 sequences, with more than 7.5% found just once. As to time point: healthy volunteer bleed at 2 weeks. Unfractionated whole blood was the source of the extracted total RNA. What was sequenced was whole blood. Receptors were obtained from a male donor in good health. Some clones in this sample may be carry-over from other donors' samples.

The genes are TRBV7-2 and TRBJ2-3, with 11 bases matching TRBD2. CDR1 SGHTA and CDR2 FQGNSA come from the germline V gene. There are 15 residues in the CDR3. V lost 5 bases to trimming and J lost 0 bases; unmatched junction nucleotides: 1. The DNA of the CDR3 is TGTGCCAGCAGCCGACTAGCGGGAAGCACAGATACGCAGTATTTT. This codes for CASSRLAGSTDTQYF. Full variable domain (rest looked up from reference TRBV7-2 and TRBJ2-3): GAGVSQSPSNKVTEKGKDVELRCDPISGHTALYWYRQSLGQGLEFLIYFQGNSAPDKSGLPSDRFSAERTGGSVSTLTIQRTQQEDSAVYLCASSRLAGSTDTQYFGPGTRLTVL.

This clonotype was seen ten or more times. The rearrangement joins TRBV7-9 to TRBJ2-1; 10 bases line up with TRBD1. Germline trimming cut 0 bases from V and 6 bases from J; bases unmatched to any gene: 2. From germline, CDR1 is SEHNR and CDR2 FQNEAQ (reference sequence). The CDR3 totals 15 residues. The CDR3 DNA follows: TGTGCCAGCAGCTTAGCGGGACAGGGGAGCAATGAGCAGTTCTTC. Residues: CASSLAGQGSNEQFF.

The table lists this clonotype with many counts. The chain has TRBV7-3 and TRBJ1-1; 7 positions match TRBD1. The CDR3 is 16 amino acids. V lost 0 bases, J lost 0 bases, and 4 bases stayed unmatched. Germline V CDR1 and CDR2: SGHTA, FQGTGA. The DNA for the CDR3 is TGTGCCAGCAGCTTAACACCGACAGGGATGAACACTGAAGCTTTCTTT. Its translation: CASSLTPTGMNTEAFF.

This clonotype was observed at least ten times. The V call is TRBV12-3 or TRBV12-4, the J call TRBJ2-7; D perhaps matches TRBD1 (5 bases). Trimming removed 4 bases at V and 2 bases at J, with 6 bases between. This CDR3 comprises 12 residues. CDR3 amino acids: CASSSRAYEQYF. As DNA, the CDR3 is TGTGCCAGCAGTTCCAGGGCCTACGAGCAGTACTTC.

The gene calls are TRBV29-1 and TRBJ1-1; D is undetermined. Trimming left V 6 bases short and J 0 bases short, with 14 bases between. This CDR3 is 14 amino acids long. Germline V gene sequence: CDR1 SQVTM, CDR2 ANQGSEA. This CDR3 is CSVYLKALNTEAFF. CDR3 DNA sequence: TGCAGCGTCTACCTCAAGGCCCTGAACACTGAAGCTTTCTTT.

This clonotype was observed at least ten times. The V gene is TRBV4-3, the J gene TRBJ2-1, with TRBD2 as a possible D gene (5 bases). The ends were cut back, 0 bases at V and 0 bases at J, with 9 bases in the middle. Looked up from germline, CDR1 is LGHNA and CDR2 is YSLEER. This CDR3 is built from 16 residues. The CDR3 nucleotides are TGCGCCAGCAGCCAAGATGAAAGCGGCTCCTACAATGAGCAGTTCTTC. Translated: CASSQDESGSYNEQFF.

V and J are TRBV9 and TRBJ2-7, with 14 bases aligning to TRBD2. Germline CDR1 is SGDLS and CDR2 is YYNGEE. CDR3 size: 18 residues. V dropped 4 bases and J dropped 3; count of bases not matched to a gene: 12. The CDR3 DNA is TGTGCCAGCAGCCCGAGAGGGACTAGCGGGAGCGGGCGCTACGAGCAGTACTTC. This encodes CASSPRGTSGSGRYEQYF.

This clonotype was detected ten times or more. The V call is TRBV20-1, the J call TRBJ1-2, with 10 nucleotides matching TRBD1. V shed 6 bases and J 0 bases; nucleotides not matched to a gene: 7. Germline lookup yields CDR1 DFQATT and CDR2 SNEGSKA (reference sequence). The CDR3 spans 15 residues. This chain's CDR3 is CSAQDRGKANYGYTF. As DNA, the CDR3 is TGCAGTGCCCAGGACAGGGGGAAAGCTAACTATGGCTACACCTTC.

This clonotype was observed at least ten times. The rearrangement links TRBV7-8 to TRBJ2-1; D is possibly TRBD2 (6 bases). Trimming took 5 bases from V and 3 from J, leaving 11 bases between them. CDR1 and CDR2 from the germline V gene are SGHVS and FQNEAQ. CDR3 size: 14 residues. The CDR3 here is CASSPRTNYNEQFF. CDR3 nucleotides: TGTGCCAGCAGCCCCCGGACTAACTACAATGAGCAGTTCTTC.

This clonotype has a handful of counts. The chain uses TRBV5-1 and TRBJ2-7; D possibly uses TRBD1 or TRBD2 (5 bases each). Trimming took 3 bases from V and 3 from J, leaving 19 bases between them. The CDR3 runs 16 residues. Looked up from germline, CDR1 is SGHRS and CDR2 is YFSETQ. Here the CDR3 DNA reads TGCGCCAGCAGCTCGGACCGGGACGAGCGCTACTACGAGCAGTACTTC. Its protein is CASSSDRDERYYEQYF.

This chain links TRBV10-3 with TRBJ1-5, with D tentatively TRBD1 (5 bases). This CDR3 region has 13 residues. Germline V gene sequence: CDR1 ENHRY, CDR2 SYGVKD. V was shortened by 3 bases and J by 7 bases, with 10 bases between the two germline ends. The CDR3 loop is CAISDRAAQPQHF. Here the CDR3 DNA reads TGTGCCATCAGTGACAGGGCTGCGCAGCCCCAGCATTTT.